This T cell receptor (beta chain) was obtained from a study of T cell responses to AZD1222 COVID-19 vaccine (dated by TCRdb to about 2021). For the study in its entirety: TCR sequencing was performed for fewer than 250 trial participants, of whom some 200 were given two doses of AZD1222 and 26 were given two doses of MenACWY control vaccine. Enrollment into the trials was organized by age into subgroups of 18-55, 56-69 and 70-plus years, and those subgroups contained roughly 140, 27 and 60 TCR-sequenced participants, respectively. Study-wide conclusions, independent of this receptor: Only five or six AZD1222 recipients were SARS-CoV-2 seropositive at baseline, limiting conclusions about previously exposed vaccinees. Participants were mostly white British, with more females than males. The authors suggested clonal diversity may have been underestimated. Because no samples from the day 14 peak response were available, repertoires could be characterized only after the peak T cell response. The 56-69-year group was small, and its depth increase did not reach significance, likely because of low power. After two AZD1222 doses, both the breadth and the depth of spike-specific TCRs were significantly higher than at day 0 and than in MenACWY recipients. Nearly half of unique spike-specific TCRs reportedly recognized epitopes outside regions mutated in the B.1.351 and B.1.1.7 variants. CD4 TCRs associated with the vaccine covered the entire spike protein, and the dominant responses were in regions 160-218 and 743-854.

The CDR3 regions of human TCRbeta chains were subjected to immunosequencing. The source study handled its data this way. Repertoire TCRs were matched against a reference library of SARS-CoV-2-specific TCRs generated with the MIRA antigen-specificity platform. Breadth was defined as the fraction of unique TCRs that were SARS-CoV-2-associated, and depth was defined as the fraction of total T cells that were SARS-CoV-2-associated. Each spike-specific TCR was assigned to its reactive spike region and to a CD4 or CD8 class using the MIRA data. Log10-transformed breadth and depth values were compared by one-way ANOVA with Sidak's multiple comparisons tests. TCRdb's version of the immuneACCESS table is confined to in-frame rearrangements and falls short of the full clone set. An unresolved V gene accounts for under half of the shortfall where checked; the remainder is of unknown origin. For V, J and clone size, that table is used; D and trimming come from the DNA. Counted in this sample were 120,000 or so clones; about 92% of them appeared once. Together, the top ten hold 5% of the sample.

CDR1 and CDR2, per the germline V gene, are MNHEY and SVGEGT. From V the trimming removes 0 bases and from J it removes 6 bases, while the gene matches leave 6 bases of the junction unaccounted for. The CDR3 numbers 15 residues from cysteine through phenylalanine. The sequence is cut down to CDR3 DNA, 45 bases in frame from base 1. As concerns this clone: Its binding antigen is unknown. Per-base qualities were not stored, and no clone one base away is much larger.

In light of the paper, this sample's time point label describes: about 28 days (+/-7) after the second vaccine dose. AZD1222 recipients whose second dose came at about 4 weeks and those whose second dose came at about 12 weeks were combined into one group, since spike-specific TCR depth and breadth did not differ between the two schedules. Samples from vaccinated people were obtained from the UK trials COV001 and COV002, which included a single-blind randomized controlled phase 2/3 trial of AZD1222 (ChAdOx1 nCoV-19) in healthy adults. For TCRbeta chain sequencing, PBMC samples were collected from trial participants at day 0 and at day 28 after the second dose.

This TCR was recovered from an adult who received the AZD1222 COVID-19 vaccine. The chain couples TRBV6-2 or TRBV6-3 to TRBJ2-7; TRBD1 aligns with 9 central bases. This specimen was peripheral blood, taken 28 days after the second AZD1222 dose. The DNA sequence is as follows: TGTGCCAGCAGTTACTCGCGCCGGACAGGGGCCGAGCAGTACTTC. Its protein reads: CASSYSRRTGAEQYF.